The entry below describes one TCR beta chain. The data were obtained in a study of blood T cell repertoires in COVID-19. In the study overall: From the United States, Italy and Spain came samples of acute and convalescent COVID-19. PBMCs, B-cell-depleted T cells, or T cells were the source of the cDNA or gDNA that made up the material.

Per the original methods: Scientists estimated how many nucleated cells there were by amplifying reference gene primers. Data came from immunoSEQ multiplex PCR; TCRdb stores just in-frame clones and leaves some out. V and J calls and clone size follow that table, whereas D and trimming were derived from the DNA. In the table there are about 160,000 clones, 86% of which are singletons. The germline CDR1 and CDR2 sequences are MGHRA and YSYEKL. CDR3 length: 13 amino acids. V lost 4 bases and J 0 bases, leaving 6 bases between the germline ends. What was sequenced was peripheral blood. The receptor comes from a man aged 50-59 years with active or convalescent COVID-19. The rearrangement joins TRBV4-1 to TRBJ1-1; D gene unclear. The CDR3 protein is CASSRSLNTEAFF. CDR3 nucleotides: TGCGCCAGCAGCCGGAGTTTGAACACTGAAGCTTTCTTT.